The 7 T cell receptor beta chains presented below share a single source sample, sequenced in a study of blood T cell repertoires in COVID-19. Generated by immunoSEQ multiplex PCR, the TCRdb table keeps only in-frame clones and is missing some. The profile shows 150,000 to 200,000 clones, 81% of them singletons. The specimen sequenced was peripheral blood. Receptor source: a man aged 55 to 69 with active or convalescent COVID-19.

This sequence joins TRBV5-1 and TRBJ2-2; maybe TRBD1 (6 bases). The CDR3 loop spans 15 amino acids. In germline, CDR1 is SGHRS, CDR2 YFSETQ. The germline V and J ends were trimmed by 0 bases and 3 bases, with 9 bases remaining between them. CDR3 DNA sequence: TGCGCCAGCAGCTTGGACAGGGTGGACACCGGGGAGCTGTTTTTT. It yields the protein CASSLDRVDTGELFF. Combining the CDR3 with reference TRBV5-1 and TRBJ2-2 gives the whole variable domain KAGVTQTPRYLIKTRGQQVTLSCSPISGHRSVSWYQQTPGQGLQFLFEYFSETQRNKGNFPGRFSGRQFSNSRSEMNVSTLELGDSALYLCASSLDRVDTGELFFGEGSRLTVL.

This clone showed up just once. The rearrangement links TRBV9 to TRBJ1-1; D may be TRBD1 (5 bases). V was cut by 0 bases and J by 8 bases, with 11 bases left in between. The CDR3 has 13 residues. Germline CDR1 and CDR2: SGDLS and YYNGEE. The DNA of the CDR3 is TGTGCCAGCAGCGTAGCTATCCAGGGAGAAGCTTTCTTT. Protein: CASSVAIQGEAFF.

In this sample, this clone turned up a few times. The CDR3 DNA reads TGTGCCAGCAGCCCCAGTTGGGCAGACACCATATATTTT. It translates to CASSPSWADTIYF. This sequence joins TRBV7-9 and TRBJ1-3; unclear D gene. The germline gives CDR1 SEHNR, CDR2 FQNEAQ (reference sequence). V was trimmed by 5 bases and J by 8 bases, leaving 13 bases between them. The CDR3 runs to 13 residues.

V gene TRBV9 combines with J gene TRBJ2-3, with 8 bases identical to TRBD1. Germline V CDR1 and CDR2: SGDLS, YYNGEE. This CDR3 region has 16 residues. The ends lost 3 bases at V and 3 bases at J; junction bases unmatched: 9. CDR3 loop: CASSARAGGYTDTQYF. As DNA, the CDR3 is TGTGCCAGCAGCGCGCGGGCAGGGGGCTATACAGATACGCAGTATTTT. Full variable domain (remainder filled in from reference TRBV9 and TRBJ2-3): DSGVTQTPKHLITATGQRVTLRCSPRSGDLSVYWYQQSLDQGLQFLIQYYNGEERAKGNILERFSAQQFPDLHSELNLSSLELGDSALYFCASSARAGGYTDTQYFGPGTRLTVL.

The genes are TRBV19 and TRBJ2-7, with D possibly being TRBD2 (5 bases). The CDR3 contains 15 residues. Germline CDR1 is LNHDA and CDR2 is SQIVND (reference sequence). The V end was cut by 5 bases, the J end by 0 bases, with 14 bases between. This chain's CDR3 is CASSRYVGSSYEQYF. The CDR3 DNA follows: TGTGCCAGTAGTCGTTATGTGGGGAGCTCCTACGAGCAGTACTTC.

The J gene is TRBJ1-1, the V gene TRBV6-1, with 8 bases identical to TRBD1. The CDR3 runs to 14 residues. V lost 3 bases and J lost 9; bases outside the gene matches: 9. Germline V gene sequence: CDR1 MNHNS, CDR2 SASEGT. The CDR3 region is CASSERTTGGKAFF. The CDR3 DNA reads TGTGCCAGCAGTGAGAGGACCACAGGGGGGAAAGCTTTCTTT.

J is TRBJ1-2 and V is TRBV5-5; 8 bases fit TRBD1. The CDR3 extends over 15 amino acids. The germline CDR1 and CDR2 sequences are SGHKS and YYEKEE (reference sequence). Trimming at V came to 2 bases and at J to 7 bases, leaving 10 bases not matched to a gene. The DNA of the CDR3 is TGTGCCAGCAGCTTCACTACAGGGGGGAAAACTGGCTACACCTTC. It codes for CASSFTTGGKTGYTF.